Listed below are T cell receptor beta chains from one sample, sequenced in a study of blood T cell repertoires in COVID-19. Method: immunoSEQ multiplex PCR; TCRdb's copy keeps in-frame clones and lacks some. The sample lists some 320,000 clones, over 85% occurring once. The sample taken for sequencing was PBMCs or T cells enriched from blood (not recorded which). The receptors here all came from a woman aged 45-65 years who had been exposed to COVID-19. The CDR3 runs from the conserved cysteine through the conserved F or W. D genes are given only for firm matches. Not all rows give a size; the values are once, few, many and, for expanded clones, a class.

j_call v_call clone_size cdr3_length d_call cdr3_nt cdr3_aa
TRBJ2-5 TRBV5-1 - 14 - TGCGCCAGCAGCACCGGACAGAATCAAGAGACCCAGTACTTC CASSTGQNQETQYF
TRBJ2-7 TRBV18 - 16 TRBD2 TGTGCCAGCTCACCTCTTAGCGGGGGGACCGCCTACGAGCAGTACTTC CASSPLSGGTAYEQYF
TRBJ2-7 TRBV12-5 - 20 - TGTGCTAGTGACCCGGACAGGCGAGAGCCCTTAGCGGGGACAACCTACGAGCAGTACTTC CASDPDRREPLAGTTYEQYF
TRBJ2-3 TRBV29-1 - 15 - TGCAGCGTTTTTTGGACAGCAAAGAACACAGATACGCAGTATTTT CSVFWTAKNTDTQYF
TRBJ2-5 TRBV5-6 - 16 - TGTGCCAGCAGCACGACTTGGGAGACCAGACCCGAGACCCAGTACTTC CASSTTWETRPETQYF
TRBJ1-2 TRBV6-5 - 14 TRBD1 TGTGCCAACAATCCCGGGACAGGACTTCAAACCTACACCTTC CANNPGTGLQTYTF
TRBJ2-1 TRBV28 - 12 TRBD1 TGTGCCAGCAGCCGGCCGGGACAGGTACAGTTCTTC CASSRPGQVQFF
TRBJ2-3 TRBV7-2 - 14 - TGTGCCAGCAGCTTAGCCCCTTATAGAGATACGCAGTATTTT CASSLAPYRDTQYF
TRBJ2-7 TRBV2 - 12 - TGTGCCAGCCGGGACTTCCCCTACGAGCAGTACTTC CASRDFPYEQYF
TRBJ1-5 TRBV30 - 13 - TGTGCCTGGAGTGTTGAAGCCAATCAGCCCCAGCATTTT CAWSVEANQPQHF
TRBJ1-2 TRBV2 few 14 - TGTGCCAGCAGGGAAACGACAGTGAACTATGGCTACACCTTC CASRETTVNYGYTF
TRBJ1-1 TRBV18 - 15 - TGTGCCAGCTCACCGATACAGGGTATGAACACTGAAGCTTTCTTT CASSPIQGMNTEAFF
TRBJ2-7 TRBV20-1 - 13 - TGCAGTGCTAGTACAGCCTTAGACTACGAGCAGTACTTC CSASTALDYEQYF
TRBJ2-3 TRBV6-2/TRBV6-3 - 15 - TGTGCCAGCAGTTACCCCCTAGCTAGCACAGATACGCAGTATTTT CASSYPLASTDTQYF
TRBJ1-5 TRBV7-8 - 17 - TGTGCCAGCACCGCGAGAGGGGGATCCTATAGCAATCAGCCCCAGCATTTT CASTARGGSYSNQPQHF
TRBJ1-5 TRBV2 - 13 - TGTGCCAGCAGCGAGTGGAGCAATCAGCCCCAGCATTTT CASSEWSNQPQHF
TRBJ1-2 TRBV28 once 14 TRBD1 TGTGCCAGCAGGAGGGACAGCCAATCCTATGGCTACACCTTC CASRRDSQSYGYTF
TRBJ2-7 TRBV4-1 few 14 TRBD2 TGCGCCAGCAGCCTGGGACTACAATCCTACGAGCAGTACTTC CASSLGLQSYEQYF
TRBJ2-7 TRBV28 - 13 TRBD1 TGTGCCAGCAGTTTGGCAGGGGGCTACGAGCAGTACTTC CASSLAGGYEQYF
TRBJ1-4 TRBV5-5 - 14 - TGTGCCAGCAGCTTGTCAGGGAGGGATGAAAAACTGTTTTTT CASSLSGRDEKLFF
TRBJ2-1 TRBV9 - 15 TRBD2 TGTGCCAGCAGCGAAAGCGGGGCCTCCTACAATGAGCAGTTCTTC CASSESGASYNEQFF
TRBJ1-6 TRBV30 - 16 TRBD1 TGTGCCTGGAGTTTACAGGGGGTGGTCTATAATTCACCCCTCCACTTT CAWSLQGVVYNSPLHF
TRBJ2-3 TRBV10-3 - 15 TRBD2 TGTGCCGGAGGGAGAGAGCGGGGGGGCACAGATACGCAGTATTTT CAGGRERGGTDTQYF
TRBJ2-5 TRBV20-1 once 10 - TGCAGTGGCCGGGGGAAGACCCAGTACTTC CSGRGKTQYF
TRBJ2-3 TRBV5-1 - 19 TRBD2 TGCGCCAGCAGCTTTAGTTCGACTAGCGGGGGACGTGGCACAGATACGCAGTATTTT CASSFSSTSGGRGTDTQYF
TRBJ2-7 TRBV3-1/TRBV3-2 once 15 TRBD1 TGTGCCAGCAGCCCTGACAGGGATGCCTCCTACGAGCAGTACTTC CASSPDRDASYEQYF
TRBJ1-1 TRBV14 - 13 - TGTGCCAGCAGCCTTTCAGGGAACACTGAAGCTTTCTTT CASSLSGNTEAFF
TRBJ2-7 TRBV5-1 few 14 TRBD1 TGCGCCAGCAGCTTAGGGACAGTCTCCTACGAGCAGTACTTC CASSLGTVSYEQYF
TRBJ2-6 TRBV2 - 17 - TGTGCCAGCAGTCTCGGACTTAGAAGCTCTGGGGCCAACGTCCTGACTTTC CASSLGLRSSGANVLTF
TRBJ2-5 TRBV7-8 - 15 - TGTGCCAGCAGCTTAAGTAATGGGGGCGGTGAGACCCAGTACTTC CASSLSNGGGETQYF
TRBJ2-7 TRBV6-2/TRBV6-3 once 19 - TGTGCCAGCAGTTACCCCCTCGGTAGGGGGGGAGGCCTCTCCTACGAGCAGTACTTC CASSYPLGRGGGLSYEQYF
TRBJ1-2 TRBV5-4 - 15 TRBD1 TGTGCCAGCAGCTTGAGGCAGGGGGTATCCTATGGCTACACCTTC CASSLRQGVSYGYTF